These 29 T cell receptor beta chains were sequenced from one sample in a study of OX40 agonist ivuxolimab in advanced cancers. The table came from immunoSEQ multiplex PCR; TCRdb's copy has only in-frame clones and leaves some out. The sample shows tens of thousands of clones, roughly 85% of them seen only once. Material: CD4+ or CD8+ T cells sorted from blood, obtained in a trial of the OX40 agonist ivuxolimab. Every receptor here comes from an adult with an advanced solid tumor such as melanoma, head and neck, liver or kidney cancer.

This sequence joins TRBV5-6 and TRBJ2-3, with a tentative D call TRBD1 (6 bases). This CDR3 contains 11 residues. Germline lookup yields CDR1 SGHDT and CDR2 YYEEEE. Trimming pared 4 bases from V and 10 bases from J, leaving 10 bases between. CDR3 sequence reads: CASSGTKAQYF. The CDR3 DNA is TGTGCCAGCAGCGGGACAAAGGCGCAGTATTTT.

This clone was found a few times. The CDR3 nucleotides read TGCGCCAGCAGCCGACAGCCCAACCCCTCCTACGAGCAGTACTTC. Translation: CASSRQPNPSYEQYF. The rearrangement links TRBV5-1 to TRBJ2-7; possible D gene TRBD1, 5 bases. CDR1 and CDR2 from the germline V gene are SGHRS and YFSETQ. This CDR3 comprises 15 residues. The V and J ends lost 4 bases and 0 bases respectively, with 14 bases between them. Together with reference TRBV5-1 and TRBJ2-7, the CDR3 gives the full variable domain: KAGVTQTPRYLIKTRGQQVTLSCSPISGHRSVSWYQQTPGQGLQFLFEYFSETQRNKGNFPGRFSGRQFSNSRSEMNVSTLELGDSALYLCASSRQPNPSYEQYFGPGTRLTVT.

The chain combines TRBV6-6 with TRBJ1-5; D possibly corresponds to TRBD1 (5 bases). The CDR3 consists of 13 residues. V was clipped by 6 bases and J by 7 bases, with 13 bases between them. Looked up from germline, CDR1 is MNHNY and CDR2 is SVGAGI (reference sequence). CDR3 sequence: CASSWASGQPQHF. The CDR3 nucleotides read TGTGCCAGCAGCTGGGCCTCAGGGCAGCCCCAGCATTTT.

The CDR3 bases are TGTGCCAGCAGCTTAGCGTTCAGTCCGGGCGGCTACACCTTC. It translates to CASSLAFSPGGYTF. V usage is TRBV7-2 and J usage is TRBJ1-2; the D is unclear. V gave up 0 bases and J gave up 8 bases, with 13 bases separating them. The CDR3 extends over 14 amino acids. Germline CDR1 is SGHTA and CDR2 is FQGNSA. Variable domain in full (rest from reference TRBV7-2 and TRBJ1-2): GAGVSQSPSNKVTEKGKDVELRCDPISGHTALYWYRQSLGQGLEFLIYFQGNSAPDKSGLPSDRFSAERTGGSVSTLTIQRTQQEDSAVYLCASSLAFSPGGYTFGSGTRLTVV.

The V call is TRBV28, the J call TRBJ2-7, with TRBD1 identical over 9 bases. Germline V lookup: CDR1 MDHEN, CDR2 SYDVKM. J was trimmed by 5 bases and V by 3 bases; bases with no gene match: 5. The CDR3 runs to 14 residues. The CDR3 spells CASSFWGQGNEQYF. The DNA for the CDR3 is TGTGCCAGCAGTTTTTGGGGACAGGGCAACGAGCAGTACTTC.

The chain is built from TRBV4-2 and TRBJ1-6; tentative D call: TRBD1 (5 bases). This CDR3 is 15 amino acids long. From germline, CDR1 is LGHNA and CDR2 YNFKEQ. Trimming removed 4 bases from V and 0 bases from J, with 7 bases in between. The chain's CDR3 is CASSPGSSYNSPLHF. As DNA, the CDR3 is TGTGCCAGCAGCCCAGGGAGCTCCTATAATTCACCCCTCCACTTT.

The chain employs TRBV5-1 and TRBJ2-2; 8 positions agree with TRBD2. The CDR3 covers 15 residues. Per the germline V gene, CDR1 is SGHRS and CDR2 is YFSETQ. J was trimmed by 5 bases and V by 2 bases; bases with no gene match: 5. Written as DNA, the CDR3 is TGCGCCAGCAGCTTAGCACTAGCGGAGACCGGGGAGCTGTTTTTT. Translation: CASSLALAETGELFF.

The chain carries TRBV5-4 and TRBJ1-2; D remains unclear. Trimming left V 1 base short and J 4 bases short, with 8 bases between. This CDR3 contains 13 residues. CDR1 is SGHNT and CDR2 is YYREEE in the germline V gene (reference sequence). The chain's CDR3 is CASSLRRLYGYTF. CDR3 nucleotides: TGTGCCAGCAGCTTGAGGAGGCTCTATGGCTACACCTTC.

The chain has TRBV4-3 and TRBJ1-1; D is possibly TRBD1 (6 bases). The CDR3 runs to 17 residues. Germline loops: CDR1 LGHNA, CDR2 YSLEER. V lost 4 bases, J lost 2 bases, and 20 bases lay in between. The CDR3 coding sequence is TGCGCCAGCAGCCGTTTCCAGGGCCAGGGGATAAACACTGAAGCTTTCTTT. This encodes CASSRFQGQGINTEAFF.

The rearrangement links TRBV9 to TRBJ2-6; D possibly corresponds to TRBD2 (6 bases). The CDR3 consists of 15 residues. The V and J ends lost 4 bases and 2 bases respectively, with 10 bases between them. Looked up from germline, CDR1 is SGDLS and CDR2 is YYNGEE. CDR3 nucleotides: TGTGCCAGCAGCTACGGGGGAGCTGGGGCCAACGTCCTGACTTTC. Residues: CASSYGGAGANVLTF.

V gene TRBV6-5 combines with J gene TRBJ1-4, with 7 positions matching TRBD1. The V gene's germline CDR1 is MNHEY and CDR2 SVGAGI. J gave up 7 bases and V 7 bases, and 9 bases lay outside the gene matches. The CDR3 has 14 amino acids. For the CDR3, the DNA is TGTGCCAGCACCATGACAGGGCGGGGTGAAAAACTGTTTTTT. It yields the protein CASTMTGRGEKLFF.

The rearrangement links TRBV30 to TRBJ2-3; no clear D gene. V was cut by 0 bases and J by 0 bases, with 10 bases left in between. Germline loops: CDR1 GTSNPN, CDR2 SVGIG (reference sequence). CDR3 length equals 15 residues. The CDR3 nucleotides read TGTGCCTGGAGTGTATTAGGACGGAGCACAGATACGCAGTATTTT. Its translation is CAWSVLGRSTDTQYF.

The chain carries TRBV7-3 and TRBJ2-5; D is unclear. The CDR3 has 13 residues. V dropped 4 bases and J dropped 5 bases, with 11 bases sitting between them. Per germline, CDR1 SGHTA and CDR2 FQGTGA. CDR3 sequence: CASSYSRSETQYF. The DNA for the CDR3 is TGTGCCAGCAGCTACTCCCGGTCGGAGACCCAGTACTTC.

The CDR3 sequence is CASSDDRDRGQETQYF. CDR3 sequence (DNA): TGTGCCAGCAGCGATGACCGGGACAGGGGGCAGGAGACCCAGTACTTC. The V call is TRBV7-9, the J call TRBJ2-5, with 12 nucleotides matching TRBD1. V was pared by 5 bases and J by 5 bases, with 9 bases of the junction left unmatched. CDR3 length: 16 residues. CDR1 and CDR2 (germline): SEHNR, FQNEAQ (reference sequence).

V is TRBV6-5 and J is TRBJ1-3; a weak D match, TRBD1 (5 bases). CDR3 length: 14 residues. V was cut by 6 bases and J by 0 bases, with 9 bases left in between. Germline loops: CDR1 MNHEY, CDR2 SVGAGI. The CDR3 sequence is CASRRQFSGNTIYF. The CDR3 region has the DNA TGTGCCAGCAGGCGACAGTTCTCTGGAAACACCATATATTTT.

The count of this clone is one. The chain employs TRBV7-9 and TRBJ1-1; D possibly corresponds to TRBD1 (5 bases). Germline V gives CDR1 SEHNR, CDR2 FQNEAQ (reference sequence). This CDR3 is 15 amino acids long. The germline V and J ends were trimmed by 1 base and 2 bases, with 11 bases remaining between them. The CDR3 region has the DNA TGTGCCAGCAGCTTAGGCTTAGGGGCAAACACTGAAGCTTTCTTT. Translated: CASSLGLGANTEAFF.

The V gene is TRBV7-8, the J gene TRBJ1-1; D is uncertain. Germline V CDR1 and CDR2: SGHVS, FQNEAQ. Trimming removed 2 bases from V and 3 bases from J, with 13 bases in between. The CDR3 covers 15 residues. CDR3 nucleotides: TGTGCCAGCAGCTTATACTCCAACCGCGACACTGAAGCTTTCTTT. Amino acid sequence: CASSLYSNRDTEAFF. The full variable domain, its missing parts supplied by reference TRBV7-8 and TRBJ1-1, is GAGVSQSPRYKVAKRGQDVALRCDPISGHVSLFWYQQALGQGPEFLTYFQNEAQLDKSGLPSDRFFAERPEGSVSTLKIQRTQQEDSAVYLCASSLYSNRDTEAFFGQGTRLTVV.

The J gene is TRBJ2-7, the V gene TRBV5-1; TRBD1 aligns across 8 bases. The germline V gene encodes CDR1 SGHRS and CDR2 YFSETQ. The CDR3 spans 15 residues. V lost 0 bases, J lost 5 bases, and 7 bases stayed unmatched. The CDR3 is CASSLDFRTGNEQYF. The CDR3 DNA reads TGCGCCAGCAGCTTGGATTTCCGGACAGGGAACGAGCAGTACTTC.

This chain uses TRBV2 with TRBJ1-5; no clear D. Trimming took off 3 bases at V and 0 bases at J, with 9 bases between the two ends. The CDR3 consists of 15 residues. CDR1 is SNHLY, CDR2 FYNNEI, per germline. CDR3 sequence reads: CASSDGGYSNQPQHF. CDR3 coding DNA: TGTGCCAGCAGTGATGGCGGATATAGCAATCAGCCCCAGCATTTT. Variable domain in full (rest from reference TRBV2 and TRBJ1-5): EPEVTQTPSHQVTQMGQEVILRCVPISNHLYFYWYRQILGQKVEFLVSFYNNEISEKSEIFDDQFSVERPDGSNFTLKIRSTKLEDSAMYFCASSDGGYSNQPQHFGDGTRLSIL.

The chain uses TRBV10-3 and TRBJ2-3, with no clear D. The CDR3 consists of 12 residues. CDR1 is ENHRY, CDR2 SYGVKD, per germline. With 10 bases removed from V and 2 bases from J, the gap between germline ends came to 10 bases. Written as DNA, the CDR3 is TGTGCCACTGGATCAACCACAGATACGCAGTATTTT. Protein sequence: CATGSTTDTQYF.

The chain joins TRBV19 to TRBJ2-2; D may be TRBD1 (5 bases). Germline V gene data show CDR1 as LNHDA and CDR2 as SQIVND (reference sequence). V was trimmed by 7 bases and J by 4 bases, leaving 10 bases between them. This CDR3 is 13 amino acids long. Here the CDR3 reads CASKAGFTGELFF. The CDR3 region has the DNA TGTGCCAGTAAAGCAGGGTTCACCGGGGAGCTGTTTTTT. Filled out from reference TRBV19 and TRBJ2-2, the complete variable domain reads DGGITQSPKYLFRKEGQNVTLSCEQNLNHDAMYWYRQDPGQGLRLIYYSQIVNDFQKGDIAEGYSVSREKKESFPLTVTSAQKNPTAFYLCASKAGFTGELFFGEGSRLTVL.

The CDR3 sequence: CASSRSNYGYTF. The CDR3 DNA reads as TGTGCCAGCAGCAGGAGTAACTATGGCTACACCTTC. The chain uses TRBV7-6 and TRBJ1-2; D remains unclear. Trimming took 5 bases from V and 1 from J, leaving 5 bases between them. The CDR3 length is 12 residues. Germline V gives CDR1 SGHVS, CDR2 FNYEAQ.

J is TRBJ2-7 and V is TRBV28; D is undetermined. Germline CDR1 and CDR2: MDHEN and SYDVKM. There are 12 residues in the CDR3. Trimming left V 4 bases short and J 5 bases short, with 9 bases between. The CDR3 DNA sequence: TGTGCCAGCAGTTCTCCGACGGACGAGCAGTACTTC. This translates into CASSSPTDEQYF.

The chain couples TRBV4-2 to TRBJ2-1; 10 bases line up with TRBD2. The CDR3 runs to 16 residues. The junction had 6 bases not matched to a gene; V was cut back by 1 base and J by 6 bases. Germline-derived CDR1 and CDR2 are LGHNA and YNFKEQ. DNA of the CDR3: TGTGCCAGCAGCCAAGGAGCGGGGGGGCCTTTCAATGAGCAGTTCTTC. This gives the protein CASSQGAGGPFNEQFF.

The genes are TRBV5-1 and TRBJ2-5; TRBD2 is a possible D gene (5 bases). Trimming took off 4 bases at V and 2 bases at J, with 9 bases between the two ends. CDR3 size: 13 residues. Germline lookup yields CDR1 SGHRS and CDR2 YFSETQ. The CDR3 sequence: CASSGSEQETQYF. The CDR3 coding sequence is TGCGCCAGCAGCGGGAGTGAGCAAGAGACCCAGTACTTC.

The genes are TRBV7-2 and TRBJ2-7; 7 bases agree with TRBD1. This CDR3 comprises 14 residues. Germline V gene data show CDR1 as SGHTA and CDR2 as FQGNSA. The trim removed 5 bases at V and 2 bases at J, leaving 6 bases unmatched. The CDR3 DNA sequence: TGTGCCAGCAGCCTACCGGGACAGACCTACGAGCAGTACTTC. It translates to CASSLPGQTYEQYF.

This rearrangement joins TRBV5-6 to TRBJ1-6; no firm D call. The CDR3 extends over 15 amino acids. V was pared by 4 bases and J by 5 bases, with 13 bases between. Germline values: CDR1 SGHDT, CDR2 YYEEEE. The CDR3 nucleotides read TGTGCCAGCAGCCTGGGCGCCGCTCATAATTCACCCCTCCACTTT. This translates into CASSLGAAHNSPLHF.

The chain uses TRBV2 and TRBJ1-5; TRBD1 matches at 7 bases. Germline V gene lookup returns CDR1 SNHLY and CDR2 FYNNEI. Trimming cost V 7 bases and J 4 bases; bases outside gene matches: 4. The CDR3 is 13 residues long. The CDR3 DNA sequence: TGTGCCAGCAAAGACAGGGCAAATCAGCCCCAGCATTTT. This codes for CASKDRANQPQHF.

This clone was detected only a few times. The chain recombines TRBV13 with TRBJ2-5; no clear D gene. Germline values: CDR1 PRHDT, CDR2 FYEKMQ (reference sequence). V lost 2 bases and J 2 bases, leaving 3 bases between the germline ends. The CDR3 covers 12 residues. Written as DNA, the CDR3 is TGTGCCAGCAGCTTATTTCAAGAGACCCAGTACTTC. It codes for CASSLFQETQYF.